A few counts support the clone carrying this TCR beta chain. Antigen unknown. CDR3 length: 14 amino acids. Deletions cut 1 base from V and 0 bases from J, with 6 bases between. Germline V CDR1 and CDR2: SGHTA, FQGNSA. Single viable CD3+CD4+CD8-CD45RO+ cells were sorted as the memory CD4+ T cells. Serostatus was set by detecting CMV pp150, pp28, p38, p52 IgG. The data are from a study of memory CD4+ T cells and cytomegalovirus serostatus. Study details: Donors were healthy Belgian adults, under 10 CMV seropositive and around 24 seronegative. General study results and limits: The CMV-associated TCR signature appears largely within the CD4+ memory repertoire.

Authors' processing steps: After removing out-of-frame reads, over 2 million distinct TCRbeta sequences remained. Produced via immunoSEQ multiplex PCR; TCRdb's table is partial and in-frame only. V and J calls and clone size come straight from that table; D and trimming were deduced from the DNA. The top ten hold roughly 1% of the sample, which has just under 60,000 clones, roughly 81% seen once. Material: memory CD4+ T cells from blood. This chain connects TRBV7-2 to TRBJ1-1; TRBD1 is a possible D gene (5 bases). The clonotype comes from an adult in good health and CMV-seronegative. CDR3 sequence (DNA): TGTGCCAGCAGCTTAGGACAGTTGAACACTGAAGCTTTCTTT. Protein sequence: CASSLGQLNTEAFF. Full variable domain (remainder filled in from reference TRBV7-2 and TRBJ1-1): GAGVSQSPSNKVTEKGKDVELRCDPISGHTALYWYRQSLGQGLEFLIYFQGNSAPDKSGLPSDRFSAERTGGSVSTLTIQRTQQEDSAVYLCASSLGQLNTEAFFGQGTRLTVV.